This entry describes one TCR beta chain. Its antigen is not identified. These data belong to a study of OX40 agonist ivuxolimab in advanced cancers. Study at large: Patients in dose escalation had liver, melanoma, kidney or head and neck cancers.

Assay: immunoSEQ multiplex PCR; the TCRdb copy retains only in-frame clones and omits some. The table records tens of thousands of clones, around 84% of them present only once. Germline CDR1 LGHNA, CDR2 YSLEER. The V end lost 3 bases, the J end lost 3 bases, and 14 bases lay between the germline ends. The CDR3 extends over 15 amino acids. The study, taken as a whole, reports: Circulating CD4+ and CD8+ T cells showed clonal expansion by week 6 at 0.1 to 3.0 mg/kg.

V usage is TRBV4-3 and J usage is TRBJ1-1; maybe TRBD1 (5 bases). The origin of this receptor is an adult with an advanced solid tumor such as melanoma, head and neck, liver or kidney cancer. This sample comprised CD4+ or CD8+ T cells sorted from blood, obtained in a trial of the OX40 agonist ivuxolimab. The CDR3 sequence: CASSQEADRDTEAFF. CDR3 DNA: TGCGCCAGCAGCCAGGAAGCCGACAGAGACACTGAAGCTTTCTTT.